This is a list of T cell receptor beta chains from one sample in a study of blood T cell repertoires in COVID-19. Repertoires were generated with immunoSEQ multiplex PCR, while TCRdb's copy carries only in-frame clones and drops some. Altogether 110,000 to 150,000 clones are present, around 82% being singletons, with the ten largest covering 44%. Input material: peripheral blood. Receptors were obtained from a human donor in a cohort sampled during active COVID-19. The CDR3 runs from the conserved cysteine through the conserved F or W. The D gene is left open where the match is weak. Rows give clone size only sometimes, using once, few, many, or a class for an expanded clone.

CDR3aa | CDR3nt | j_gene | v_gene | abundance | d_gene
CASSLEGGIVETQYF | TGCGCCAGCAGCTTGGAGGGGGGGATAGTGGAGACCCAGTACTTC | TRBJ2-5 | TRBV5-1 | - | -
CAWREGGRWTEAFF | TGTGCCTGGAGGGAGGGGGGGCGGTGGACTGAAGCTTTCTTT | TRBJ1-1 | TRBV30 | - | -
CASSRTGTNYGYTF | TGTGCCAGCTCAAGGACAGGGACTAACTATGGCTACACCTTC | TRBJ1-2 | TRBV18 | - | TRBD1
CASSLDAGNYGYTF | TGCGCCAGCAGCTTGGACGCGGGTAACTATGGCTACACCTTC | TRBJ1-2 | TRBV5-1 | - | -
CASSIGTGYYGYTF | TGCGCCAGCAGCATCGGGACAGGGTACTATGGCTACACCTTC | TRBJ1-2 | TRBV5-1 | - | TRBD1
CASSQVGHGLSYNEQFF | TGCGCCAGCAGCCAAGTGGGACACGGCCTCTCCTACAATGAGCAGTTCTTC | TRBJ2-1 | TRBV4-1 | - | -
CASSQVASSYNEQFF | TGTGCCAGCAGCCAAGTGGCCAGCTCCTACAATGAGCAGTTCTTC | TRBJ2-1 | TRBV4-2 | - | -
CASSVEGRGNNEQFF | TGTGCCAGCAGCGTAGAGGGAAGAGGGAACAATGAGCAGTTCTTC | TRBJ2-1 | TRBV9 | once | -
CASSAWTDAYNEQFF | TGCGCCAGCAGCGCCTGGACAGATGCCTACAATGAGCAGTTCTTC | TRBJ2-1 | TRBV5-1 | - | -
CASSWGQEYDTQYF | TGTGCCAGCAGCTGGGGACAGGAGTACGATACGCAGTATTTT | TRBJ2-3 | TRBV13 | - | TRBD1
CASSYSGTAEAFF | TGTGCCAGCAGTTACTCCGGGACAGCTGAAGCTTTCTTT | TRBJ1-1 | TRBV6-2/TRBV6-3 | - | TRBD1
CASSLCSSGFF | TGTGCCAGCAGCTTATGCTCTAGCGGGTTCTTC | TRBJ2-1 | TRBV7-9 | - | TRBD2
CASSHNKYRGNTGELFF | TGTGCCAGCAGCCATAACAAATACAGGGGAAACACCGGGGAGCTGTTTTTT | TRBJ2-2 | TRBV7-2 | - | TRBD1
CASSPNPREGGYTF | TGTGCCAGCAGCCCAAACCCCAGGGAAGGCGGCTACACCTTC | TRBJ1-2 | TRBV7-3 | - | -
CASSRQGTGYTF | TGTGCCAGCAGCAGACAGGGGACCGGCTACACCTTC | TRBJ1-2 | TRBV6-5 | few | TRBD1
CAITTGLGFTEAFF | TGCGCCATTACGACAGGGCTCGGGTTCACTGAAGCTTTCTTT | TRBJ1-1 | TRBV10-1 | - | TRBD1
CASSRLIPSSGGGQETQYF | TGTGCCAGCAGCCGATTAATCCCGAGTTCCGGAGGTGGCCAAGAGACCCAGTACTTC | TRBJ2-5 | TRBV3-1/TRBV3-2 | - | -
CASSIVTDNSPLHF | TGTGCCAGTAGTATAGTCACGGATAATTCACCCCTCCACTTT | TRBJ1-6 | TRBV19 | - | -
CASSSRDSYNYGYTF | TGTGCCAGCAGCTCCCGGGACAGTTATAACTATGGCTACACCTTC | TRBJ1-2 | TRBV11-2 | once | TRBD1
CASSEIQGKGQPQHF | TGTGCCAGCAGTGAAATTCAGGGAAAAGGACAGCCCCAGCATTTT | TRBJ1-5 | TRBV6-1 | once | -
CASSSTSRRYNEQFF | TGTGCCAGCAGCTCTACTAGCCGGAGATACAATGAGCAGTTCTTC | TRBJ2-1 | TRBV5-6 | - | -
CSGGGQGYGYTF | TGCAGCGGCGGGGGACAGGGCTATGGCTACACCTTC | TRBJ1-2 | TRBV29-1 | - | TRBD1
CASSYDRGRGTQYF | TGTGCCAGCAGCTACGACAGGGGCAGGGGTACGCAGTATTTT | TRBJ2-3 | TRBV11-2 | - | TRBD1
CASSRTSGETQYF | TGTGCCAGCAGCCGGACTAGCGGGGAGACCCAGTACTTC | TRBJ2-5 | TRBV11-3 | few | TRBD2
CASSLLADPYEQYF | TGTGCCAGCAGCTTATTAGCGGACCCCTACGAGCAGTACTTC | TRBJ2-7 | TRBV7-2 | - | -
CASSSGLAGGQETQYF | TGTGCCAGCAGCTCGGGACTAGCGGGAGGACAAGAGACCCAGTACTTC | TRBJ2-5 | TRBV7-7 | - | TRBD2
CASSWTGHQPQHF | TGTGCCAGCAGCTGGACAGGGCATCAGCCCCAGCATTTT | TRBJ1-5 | TRBV5-5 | - | TRBD1
CASSFWAGLNTGELFF | TGTGCCAGCAGCTTTTGGGCAGGGTTAAACACCGGGGAGCTGTTTTTT | TRBJ2-2 | TRBV5-6 | - | -
CASSGPGGTQYF | TGTGCCAGCTCCGGACCGGGAGGGACCCAGTACTTC | TRBJ2-5 | TRBV19 | - | TRBD2
CASSPNSGTGSRGYTF | TGTGCCAGCAGCCCGAACTCCGGGACAGGGTCTCGAGGCTACACCTTC | TRBJ1-2 | TRBV5-4 | - | TRBD1
CASSLAGGSPSDTQYF | TGCGCCAGCAGCTTGGCTGGGGGCTCCCCATCAGATACGCAGTATTTT | TRBJ2-3 | TRBV5-1 | - | -
CASSLRQGANNEQFF | TGTGCCAGCAGCTTGCGGCAGGGGGCAAACAATGAGCAGTTCTTC | TRBJ2-1 | TRBV5-4 | - | TRBD1
CASSLNSGSSPEAFF | TGTGCCAGCAGCTTAAATTCGGGTTCATCGCCTGAAGCTTTCTTT | TRBJ1-1 | TRBV11-2 | - | -
CASNLGQGRGYTF | TGTGCCAGTAATCTGGGACAGGGGCGCGGCTACACCTTC | TRBJ1-2 | TRBV19 | - | TRBD1
CASSPPTSGPYEQYF | TGTGCCAGCTCACCACCGACTAGCGGACCCTACGAGCAGTACTTC | TRBJ2-7 | TRBV18 | - | TRBD2
CTSEPSYGYTF | TGCACGAGCGAGCCCAGCTATGGCTACACCTTC | TRBJ1-2 | TRBV20-1 | few | -
CASSFLAERAFYGYTF | TGTGCCAGCAGCTTTCTAGCAGAGCGAGCGTTCTATGGCTACACCTTC | TRBJ1-2 | TRBV5-6 | - | -
CASSSNPGLGPKAVNEQFF | TGCGCCAGCAGCTCGAACCCGGGACTCGGTCCCAAGGCGGTCAATGAGCAGTTCTTC | TRBJ2-1 | TRBV5-1 | - | -
CASSPLTSGSEQFF | TGTGCCAGCAGCCCCCTGACTAGCGGGAGTGAGCAGTTCTTC | TRBJ2-1 | TRBV9 | - | TRBD2
CASTTTGGMNTEAFF | TGTGCCAGTACCACAACCGGGGGAATGAACACTGAAGCTTTCTTT | TRBJ1-1 | TRBV19 | - | -
CASTFMTEPNTEAFF | TGTGCCAGCACCTTTATGACAGAGCCTAACACTGAAGCTTTCTTT | TRBJ1-1 | TRBV9 | - | -
CASSSGGTSGYNEQFF | TGCGCCAGCAGCTCGGGCGGGACTAGCGGATACAATGAGCAGTTCTTC | TRBJ2-1 | TRBV5-1 | - | TRBD2
CASSQEGTENYGYTF | TGTGCCAGCAGCCAAGAAGGGACAGAAAACTATGGCTACACCTTC | TRBJ1-2 | TRBV14 | - | TRBD1
CASSPGSSGGRASTDTQYF | TGTGCCAGCAGCCCCGGGTCCAGCGGGGGTCGAGCTAGCACAGATACGCAGTATTTT | TRBJ2-3 | TRBV11-3 | - | TRBD2
CSAVLSYGYTF | TGCAGTGCTGTACTGAGTTATGGCTACACCTTC | TRBJ1-2 | TRBV20-1 | - | -
CASSLGRGSNEQFF | TGTGCCAGCAGCTTAGGGCGCGGGAGCAATGAGCAGTTCTTC | TRBJ2-1 | TRBV7-2 | - | TRBD2
CASGLQGVNTEAFF | TGTGCTAGTGGATTACAGGGGGTGAACACTGAAGCTTTCTTT | TRBJ1-1 | TRBV12-5 | - | TRBD1
CASSQDHRRNTEAFF | TGTGCCAGCAGCCAAGATCATAGGAGGAACACTGAAGCTTTCTTT | TRBJ1-1 | TRBV3-1/TRBV3-2 | - | -
CASSRTGIGSSNEQYF | TGTGCCAGCAGTAGGACAGGGATCGGTTCCTCTAACGAGCAGTACTTC | TRBJ2-7 | TRBV6-2/TRBV6-3 | - | TRBD1
CASSVFPDSNQPQHF | TGTGCCAGCAGCGTATTTCCAGATAGCAATCAGCCCCAGCATTTT | TRBJ1-5 | TRBV9 | - | -
CATSRDTGTGELFF | TGTGCCACCAGCAGAGATACGGGCACCGGGGAGCTGTTTTTT | TRBJ2-2 | TRBV15 | - | -
CASSQVGGYEQYF | TGCGCCAGCAGCCAAGTGGGGGGTTACGAGCAGTACTTC | TRBJ2-7 | TRBV4-3 | - | -
CASRGTSGVRNEQFF | TGTGCCAGCAGGGGGACTAGCGGGGTAAGAAATGAGCAGTTCTTC | TRBJ2-1 | TRBV6-5 | - | TRBD2
CASSQGRQGAKNIQYF | TGTGCCAGCAGCCAGGGGAGACAGGGTGCCAAAAACATTCAGTACTTC | TRBJ2-4 | TRBV3-1/TRBV3-2 | - | TRBD1